The T cell receptor beta chain described here comes from a study of regulatory T cells in long-lasting Graves disease. Study-level results: With persistent disease, TRBV28, TRBJ1-2 and TRBJ2-5 were the favored segments. Limited sample numbers may have lowered accuracy.

This clonotype was seen many times. Its antigen is not known. CDR3 size: 13 residues. V lost 3 bases and J 7 bases, leaving 10 bases between the germline ends. CDR1 is MNHEY, CDR2 SMNVEV, per germline (reference sequence). Researchers made TCR beta libraries by using iRepertoire HTBI primers and running Arm-PCR on CDR3 regions. Methods used by the authors: Overall, samples carried some 67 TRBV and 14 TRBJ segments. Each CDR3 protein gets one entry after TCRdb re-called the multiplex PCR reads with MiXCR. Clone size and V and J calls follow TCRdb, not the original study. The sample carries fewer than 600,000 distinct CDR3 sequences, 20% to 25% recorded once. Time point described: persistent/refractory GD, antithyroid drugs over 5 years with positive TRAb. TCR sequences were obtained from RNA taken from PBMCs. The authors diagnosed Graves' disease using American Thyroid Association guidelines.

The clonotype was recovered from a female donor with Graves disease. The chain combines TRBV27 with TRBJ1-5; no clear D. The input for sequencing was peripheral blood mononuclear cells (PBMCs), taken when the disease was refractory, from a patient treated with antithyroid drugs. CDR3 in DNA: TGTGCCAGCAGTTTTGGGCGCCGGCAGCCCCAGCATTTT. Translated, it gives CASSFGRRQPQHF.